This TCR beta chain was sequenced during a study of human T cells and chemical hapten exposure. Across the whole study: There were weekly diphenylcyclopropenone doses to the scalp for patients throughout the roughly 23-week study.

TCRdb processed the RACE reads anew with MiXCR; each CDR3 protein has one entry. The table lists 180,000 or so distinct CDR3 sequences, almost 30% of them singletons. The time point is: pre-sensitization, week 0. As to treatment: therapeutic diphenylcyclopropenone sensitization with weekly scalp DPC. Only a few counts were recorded for this clonotype. J gave up 0 bases and V 5 bases, and 7 bases lay outside the gene matches. The CDR3 runs 16 residues. Germline V gene sequence: CDR1 SGHTA, CDR2 FQGNSA. This TCR derives from a woman aged 30 to 39 with alopecia areata. Some clones in this sample may be carry-over from other donors' samples. This chain joins TRBV7-2 and TRBJ1-3; TRBD1 matches 7 bases. The sample was whole blood, taken in connection with sensitization to the hapten diphenylcyclopropenone (DPC). In nucleotides, the CDR3 is TGTGCCAGCAGCCCGCAGGGGGGGCCCTCTGGAAACACCATATATTTT. Its protein product is CASSPQGGPSGNTIYF.